This T cell receptor beta chain was captured by sequencing in a study of Graves' ophthalmopathy and Graves' hyperthyroidism. The overall study: Stable hyperthyroidism meant no ophthalmopathy within 18 months of follow-up.

Germline lookup yields CDR1 SGHRS and CDR2 YFSETQ. The CDR3 covers 15 residues. Trimming removed 5 bases from V and 2 bases from J; junction bases left unmatched: 9. This clonotype appeared many times. As yet, its antigen is unknown. The sequenced template was RNA, covering the TCR beta CDR3 region. In the first round, RT-PCR was carried out with HTBI primers, and a multiplex PCR formed the second round. TCRdb recomputed calls from the multiplex PCR reads with MiXCR, one row per CDR3 protein. Among 900,000 to 1,200,000 distinct CDR3 sequences listed, approximately 35% were seen once. Study-wide results and caveats: Blood also carried most expanded thyroid clonotypes exceeding 0.001 frequency.

Reliance was placed on clinical symptoms, serum thyroxine, TRAb, thyroid ultrasound and orbital computed tomography for diagnosis. The source material was peripheral blood or thyroid tissue (not recorded which). The sequence came from an adult man with Graves' hyperthyroidism. V usage is TRBV5-1 and J usage is TRBJ2-5, with 7 bases lining up with TRBD2. CDR3 protein: CASRGGGSKQETQYF. CDR3 nucleotides: TGCGCCAGCAGGGGTGGCGGGAGTAAACAAGAGACCCAGTACTTC.